This is a list of T cell receptor beta chains from one sample in a study of blood T cell repertoires in COVID-19. Method: immunoSEQ multiplex PCR; TCRdb's copy keeps in-frame clones and lacks some. This table has some 75,000 clones, about 89% appearing once. Input material: peripheral blood. These receptors came from a man in his fifties or sixties with acute or convalescent COVID-19. Each CDR3 is given with its conserved first and last residue. The D gene is left open where the match is weak. Some rows mark clone size as missing; the rest say once, few, many or name a class of expanded clone.

-,TRBV2,TRBD1,TRBJ2-6,CASSPGQGIAGANVLTF,TGTGCCAGCAGCCCGGGACAGGGAATAGCTGGGGCCAACGTCCTGACTTTC
-,TRBV2,TRBD2,TRBJ2-7,CASSGRTGVSEQYF,TGTGCCAGCAGCGGGAGGACGGGAGTCTCCGAGCAGTACTTC
-,TRBV6-5,-,TRBJ2-2,CASRGQSGGGELFF,TGTGCCAGCAGAGGACAGAGTGGCGGCGGGGAGCTGTTTTTT
-,TRBV5-1,-,TRBJ2-1,CASSLARNEQFF,TGCGCCAGCAGCTTGGCCAGAAATGAGCAGTTCTTC
few,TRBV19,TRBD1,TRBJ1-2,CASSMEQGAGVGGYTF,TGTGCCAGTAGTATGGAGCAGGGGGCCGGCGTTGGTGGCTACACCTTC
-,TRBV10-1,-,TRBJ2-3,CASSESGADTQYF,TGCGCCAGCAGTGAGTCCGGTGCAGATACGCAGTATTTT
few,TRBV5-4,-,TRBJ2-3,CASSQRASATQYF,TGTGCCAGCAGCCAAAGGGCTAGCGCTACGCAGTATTTT
-,TRBV20-1,TRBD1,TRBJ2-7,CSPSSGGEQYF,TGCAGCCCCAGCTCAGGGGGCGAGCAGTACTTC
once,TRBV28,-,TRBJ2-1,CASSLSYNEQFF,TGTGCCAGCAGCCTTTCCTACAATGAGCAGTTCTTC
once,TRBV19,-,TRBJ1-5,CASSIDQGIAHQPQHF,TGTGCCAGTAGTATAGATCAGGGAATCGCCCATCAGCCCCAGCATTTT
-,TRBV10-3,TRBD1,TRBJ1-5,CAISDPGQGVQPQHF,TGTGCCATCAGTGACCCGGGACAGGGAGTTCAGCCCCAGCATTTT
-,TRBV29-1,TRBD1,TRBJ1-2,CSVEEGQGAYYGYTF,TGCAGCGTTGAAGAGGGACAGGGGGCTTACTATGGCTACACCTTC
-,TRBV19,-,TRBJ2-1,CASSTDFNPGEQFF,TGTGCCAGTAGTACGGACTTCAACCCTGGGGAGCAGTTCTTC
once,TRBV3-1/TRBV3-2,TRBD1,TRBJ1-2,CASSRTPPGTGGRTYTF,TGTGCCAGCAGCCGAACGCCCCCCGGGACAGGGGGAAGAACCTACACCTTC
-,TRBV11-3,TRBD2,TRBJ2-1,CASSSGVYNEQFF,TGTGCCAGCAGCAGCGGGGTTTACAATGAGCAGTTCTTC
-,TRBV6-1,-,TRBJ2-2,CASSERTTNTGELFF,TGTGCCAGCAGTGAAAGGACTACGAACACCGGGGAGCTGTTTTTT
-,TRBV28,-,TRBJ2-5,CASSPGGLYQETQYF,TGTGCCAGCAGTCCCGGAGGTTTGTACCAAGAGACCCAGTACTTC
once,TRBV4-1,-,TRBJ2-5,CASSKAAETQYF,TGCGCCAGCAGCAAGGCGGCGGAGACCCAGTACTTC
-,TRBV5-1,TRBD2,TRBJ2-3,CASSLLAGGPQDTQYF,TGCGCCAGCAGCTTGTTGGCGGGAGGGCCCCAAGATACGCAGTATTTT
-,TRBV27,TRBD2,TRBJ2-1,CASSYSLAGVYNEQFF,TGTGCCAGCAGCTACTCATTAGCGGGAGTTTACAATGAGCAGTTCTTC
-,TRBV3-1/TRBV3-2,TRBD1,TRBJ1-4,CASSPQGGGEKLFF,TGTGCCAGCAGCCCACAGGGGGGTGGTGAAAAACTGTTTTTT
-,TRBV5-1,-,TRBJ2-2,CASSLWPDGELFF,TGCGCCAGCAGCTTGTGGCCCGACGGGGAGCTGTTTTTT
-,TRBV18,-,TRBJ1-3,CASSPRGSGNTIYF,TGTGCCAGCTCCCCTAGGGGCTCTGGAAACACCATATATTTT
once,TRBV19,-,TRBJ1-1,CASRTGNTEAFF,TGTGCCAGTAGGACAGGGAACACTGAAGCTTTCTTT
-,TRBV3-1/TRBV3-2,-,TRBJ1-1,CASTTTEGTEAFF,TGTGCCAGCACCACTACGGAGGGGACTGAAGCTTTCTTT
-,TRBV14,TRBD1,TRBJ1-2,CASSQDRTGNYGYTF,TGTGCCAGCAGCCAAGATCGGACAGGAAACTATGGCTACACCTTC
-,TRBV24-1,TRBD1,TRBJ1-1,CATRMAGGTEAFF,TGTGCCACCAGGATGGCAGGGGGCACTGAAGCTTTCTTT
-,TRBV9,TRBD2,TRBJ2-7,CASSVDGSGRTILPEQYF,TGTGCCAGCAGCGTAGATGGTAGCGGGAGGACTATCCTACCCGAGCAGTACTTC
-,TRBV5-5,TRBD2,TRBJ2-5,CASSRRGLAGAERETQYF,TGTGCCAGCAGCCGACGGGGTCTAGCGGGGGCCGAGAGGGAGACCCAGTACTTC
-,TRBV7-9,TRBD1,TRBJ1-1,CASSFPTGRGYTEAFF,TGTGCCAGCAGCTTTCCGACAGGGAGAGGCTACACTGAAGCTTTCTTT
-,TRBV7-9,TRBD2,TRBJ2-1,CASSLYGGRGDEQFF,TGTGCCAGCAGCCTCTACGGCGGGAGGGGAGATGAGCAGTTCTTC
-,TRBV19,-,TRBJ1-1,CASSTGVGTEAFF,TGTGCCAGTAGTACGGGGGTCGGCACTGAAGCTTTCTTT
-,TRBV24-1,-,TRBJ2-1,CATNSGNEQFF,TGTGCCACCAATTCAGGGAATGAGCAGTTCTTC
-,TRBV5-1,-,TRBJ2-1,CASSLSLASNEQFF,TGCGCCAGCAGCTTGTCTCTAGCGTCCAATGAGCAGTTCTTC
-,TRBV11-2,-,TRBJ2-7,CASSYELTYEQYF,TGTGCCAGCAGCTACGAGTTAACCTACGAGCAGTACTTC
few,TRBV28,TRBD1,TRBJ1-5,CASRGQGNFVNQPQHF,TGTGCCAGCAGGGGACAGGGAAACTTTGTCAATCAGCCCCAGCATTTT
-,TRBV5-6,TRBD1,TRBJ1-2,CASSSPGTDALRSFYGYTF,TGTGCCAGCAGCAGTCCCGGGACAGATGCCTTGAGGTCCTTCTATGGCTACACCTTC
-,TRBV3-1/TRBV3-2,-,TRBJ2-3,CASSQLRVMDTQYF,TGTGCCAGCAGCCAATTAAGAGTTATGGATACGCAGTATTTT
-,TRBV7-6,TRBD1,TRBJ2-7,CASSLLQGAVYEQYF,TGTGCCAGCAGCTTATTACAGGGGGCCGTTTACGAGCAGTACTTC
-,TRBV12-3/TRBV12-4,TRBD1,TRBJ1-1,CASRYTGGTEAFF,TGTGCCAGCAGGTATACAGGGGGCACTGAAGCTTTCTTT
-,TRBV20-1,TRBD1,TRBJ1-3,CSASTGGAVNTIYF,TGCAGTGCTAGTACAGGGGGCGCGGTAAACACCATATATTTT
-,TRBV19,-,TRBJ2-5,CASSTTGTRETQYF,TGTGCCAGTAGTACAACAGGGACCCGGGAGACCCAGTACTTC
-,TRBV5-4,-,TRBJ1-2,CASSLDGEGGYTF,TGTGCCAGCAGCTTGGACGGGGAAGGTGGCTACACCTTC
-,TRBV15,-,TRBJ2-7,CATSPRGGEQYF,TGTGCCACCAGCCCGCGAGGAGGCGAGCAGTACTTC
once,TRBV10-3,TRBD1,TRBJ1-2,CAISESRQGLYGYTF,TGTGCCATCAGTGAGTCCCGACAGGGACTCTATGGCTACACCTTC
-,TRBV7-9,TRBD1,TRBJ2-7,CASSSRTGTGGGEQYF,TGTGCCAGCAGCTCGCGCACCGGGACAGGGGGAGGCGAGCAGTACTTC
-,TRBV10-3,TRBD2,TRBJ2-7,CAISDEAGGTYEQYF,TGTGCCATCAGTGACGAGGCGGGGGGGACCTACGAGCAGTACTTC
-,TRBV9,-,TRBJ1-2,CASSPQGLGYTF,TGTGCCAGCAGCCCCCAGGGTCTTGGCTACACCTTC
once,TRBV5-1,TRBD1,TRBJ2-5,CASSLTGDEETQYF,TGCGCCAGCAGCTTGACAGGGGATGAAGAGACCCAGTACTTC
-,TRBV7-2,-,TRBJ1-4,CASSLRQKKLFF,TGTGCCAGCAGCCTAAGACAGAAAAAACTGTTTTTT
-,TRBV18,TRBD2,TRBJ2-7,CASSLAGGPTYEQYF,TGTGCCAGCTCCTTAGCGGGAGGGCCCACCTACGAGCAGTACTTC
once,TRBV2,TRBD1,TRBJ2-5,CASSGTGQETQYF,TGTGCCAGCAGTGGGACAGGCCAAGAGACCCAGTACTTC
-,TRBV30,-,TRBJ1-6,CASAGGLGNSPLHF,TGTGCCTCGGCGGGGGGGCTGGGGAATTCACCCCTCCACTTT
-,TRBV29-1,TRBD1,TRBJ1-1,CSVSTGNIGAEAFF,TGCAGCGTTTCGACAGGGAATATAGGGGCTGAAGCTTTCTTT
once,TRBV29-1,TRBD1,TRBJ2-5,CSVGPGTGWETQYF,TGCAGCGTTGGGCCCGGGACAGGCTGGGAGACCCAGTACTTC
-,TRBV27,TRBD1,TRBJ1-2,CASTEIRGQSLGGYTF,TGTGCCAGCACCGAAATCCGGGGACAGTCTCTAGGTGGCTACACCTTC
-,TRBV30,TRBD2,TRBJ2-1,CAWTGTSGSDEQFF,TGTGCCTGGACCGGGACTAGCGGGAGCGATGAGCAGTTCTTC
once,TRBV19,-,TRBJ1-3,CASSIGGGYSGNTIYF,TGTGCCAGTAGTATAGGAGGCGGTTACTCTGGAAACACCATATATTTT
-,TRBV2,TRBD1,TRBJ2-2,CASNEQGASTGELFF,TGTGCCAGCAATGAACAGGGGGCGAGTACCGGGGAGCTGTTTTTT
-,TRBV2,TRBD1,TRBJ2-3,CASSKQGAGDTQYF,TGTGCCAGCAGTAAACAGGGGGCAGGAGATACGCAGTATTTT